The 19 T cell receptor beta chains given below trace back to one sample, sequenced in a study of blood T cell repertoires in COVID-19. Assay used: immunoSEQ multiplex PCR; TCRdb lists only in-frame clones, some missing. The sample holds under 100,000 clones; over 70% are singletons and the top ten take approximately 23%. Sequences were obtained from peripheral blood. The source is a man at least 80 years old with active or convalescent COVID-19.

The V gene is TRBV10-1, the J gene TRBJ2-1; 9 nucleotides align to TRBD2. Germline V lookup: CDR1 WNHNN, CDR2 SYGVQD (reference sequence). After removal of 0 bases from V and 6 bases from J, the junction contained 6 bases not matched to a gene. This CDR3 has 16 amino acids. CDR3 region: CASSESRGGGVNEQFF. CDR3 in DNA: TGCGCCAGCAGTGAGTCGAGGGGCGGGGGGGTCAATGAGCAGTTCTTC.

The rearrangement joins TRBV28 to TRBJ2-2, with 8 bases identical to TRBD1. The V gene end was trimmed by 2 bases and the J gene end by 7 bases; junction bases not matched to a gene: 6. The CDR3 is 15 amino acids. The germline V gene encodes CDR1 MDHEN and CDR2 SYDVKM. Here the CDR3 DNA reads TGTGCCAGCAGTTTAAGCAGGGGGCAAGGCGGGGAGCTGTTTTTT. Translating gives CASSLSRGQGGELFF. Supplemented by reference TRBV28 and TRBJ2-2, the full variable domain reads DVKVTQSSRYLVKRTGEKVFLECVQDMDHENMFWYRQDPGLGLRLIYFSYDVKMKEKGDIPEGYSVSREKKERFSLILESASTNQTSMYLCASSLSRGQGGELFFGEGSRLTVL.

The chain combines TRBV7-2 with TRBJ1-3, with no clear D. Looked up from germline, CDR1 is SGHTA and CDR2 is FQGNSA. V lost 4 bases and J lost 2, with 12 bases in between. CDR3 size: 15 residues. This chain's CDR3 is CASSSPRGTGNTIYF. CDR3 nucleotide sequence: TGTGCCAGCAGCTCCCCCCGGGGAACTGGAAACACCATATATTTT.

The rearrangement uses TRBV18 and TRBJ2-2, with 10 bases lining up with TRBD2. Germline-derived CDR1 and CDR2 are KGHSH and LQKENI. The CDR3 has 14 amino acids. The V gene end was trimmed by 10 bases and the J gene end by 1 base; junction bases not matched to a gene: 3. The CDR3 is CATRLAGNTGELFF. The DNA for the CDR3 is TGTGCCACCAGACTAGCGGGGAACACCGGGGAGCTGTTTTTT.

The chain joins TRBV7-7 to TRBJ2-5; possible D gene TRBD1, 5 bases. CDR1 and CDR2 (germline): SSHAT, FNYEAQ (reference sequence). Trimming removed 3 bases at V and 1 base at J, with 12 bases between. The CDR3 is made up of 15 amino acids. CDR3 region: CASSFGRTTQETQYF. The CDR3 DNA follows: TGTGCCAGCAGCTTCGGCAGGACAACCCAAGAGACCCAGTACTTC.

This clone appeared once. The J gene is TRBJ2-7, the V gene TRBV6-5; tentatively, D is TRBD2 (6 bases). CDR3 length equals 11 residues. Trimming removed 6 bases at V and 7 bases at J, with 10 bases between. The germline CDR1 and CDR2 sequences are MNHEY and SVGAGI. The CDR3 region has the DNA TGTGCCAGCAGGGAGGAGGGAGAGCAGTACTTC. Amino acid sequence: CASREEGEQYF.

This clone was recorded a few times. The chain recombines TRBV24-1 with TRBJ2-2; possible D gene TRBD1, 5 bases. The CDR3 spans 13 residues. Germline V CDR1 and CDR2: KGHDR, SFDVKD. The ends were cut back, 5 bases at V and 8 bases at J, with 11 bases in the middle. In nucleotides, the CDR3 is TGTGCCACCAGTGGGGGCGCAGCTGGGGAGCTGTTTTTT. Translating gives CATSGGAAGELFF.

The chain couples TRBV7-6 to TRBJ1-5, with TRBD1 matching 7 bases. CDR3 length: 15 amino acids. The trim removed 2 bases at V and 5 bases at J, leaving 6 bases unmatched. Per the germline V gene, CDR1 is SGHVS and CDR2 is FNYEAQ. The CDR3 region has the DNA TGTGCCAGCAGCTTATCGCAGGGGGATCATCAGCCCCAGCATTTT. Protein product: CASSLSQGDHQPQHF.

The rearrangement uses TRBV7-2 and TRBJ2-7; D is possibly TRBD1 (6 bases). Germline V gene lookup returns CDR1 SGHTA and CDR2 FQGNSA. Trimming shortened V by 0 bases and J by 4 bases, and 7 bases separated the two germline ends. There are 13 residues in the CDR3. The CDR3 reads CASSLAGTYEQYF. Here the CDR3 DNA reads TGTGCCAGCAGCTTAGCGGGGACATACGAGCAGTACTTC.

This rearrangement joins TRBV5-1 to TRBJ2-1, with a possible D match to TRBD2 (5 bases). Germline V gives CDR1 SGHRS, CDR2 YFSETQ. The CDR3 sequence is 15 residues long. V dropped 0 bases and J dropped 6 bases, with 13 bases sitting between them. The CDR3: CASSLESLAGNEQFF. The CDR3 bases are TGCGCCAGCAGCTTGGAGTCCCTAGCTGGCAATGAGCAGTTCTTC.

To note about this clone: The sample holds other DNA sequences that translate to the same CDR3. The CDR3: CASSILGAANTGELFF. As DNA, the CDR3 is TGTGCCAGTAGTATTCTAGGGGCCGCGAACACCGGGGAGCTGTTTTTT. V is TRBV19 and J is TRBJ2-2; tentative D call: TRBD1 (5 bases). CDR3 length: 16 residues. V lost 3 bases, J lost 0 bases, and 11 bases lay in between. CDR1 is LNHDA and CDR2 is SQIVND in the germline V gene (reference sequence).

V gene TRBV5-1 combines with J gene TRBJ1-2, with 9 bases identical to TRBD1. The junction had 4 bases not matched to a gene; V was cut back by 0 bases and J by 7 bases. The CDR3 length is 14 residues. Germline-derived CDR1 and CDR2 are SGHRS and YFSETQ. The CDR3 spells CASSLEGTGPGYTF. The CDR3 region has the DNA TGCGCCAGCAGCTTGGAAGGGACAGGGCCTGGCTACACCTTC.

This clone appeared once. In DNA form, the CDR3 reads TGTGCCAGCCTTCCGCTAGCGGGGGGGTCAGATACGCAGTATTTT. Encoded protein: CASLPLAGGSDTQYF. The chain couples TRBV5-6 to TRBJ2-3, with 12 bases lining up with TRBD2. Germline loops: CDR1 SGHDT, CDR2 YYEEEE. The length of the CDR3 is 15 residues. The V segment lost 7 bases and the J segment 4 bases; nucleotides outside the gene matches: 7.

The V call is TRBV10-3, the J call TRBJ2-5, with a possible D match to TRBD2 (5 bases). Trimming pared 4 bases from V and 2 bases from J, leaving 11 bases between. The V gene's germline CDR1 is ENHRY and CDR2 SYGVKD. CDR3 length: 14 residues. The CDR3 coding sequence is TGTGCCATCAGTGTATCGGGGAATCAAGAGACCCAGTACTTC. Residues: CAISVSGNQETQYF.

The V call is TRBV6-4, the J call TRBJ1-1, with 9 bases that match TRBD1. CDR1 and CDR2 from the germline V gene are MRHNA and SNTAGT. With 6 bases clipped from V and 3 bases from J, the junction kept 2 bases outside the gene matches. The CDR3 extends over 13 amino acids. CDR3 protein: CASRRTGDTEAFF. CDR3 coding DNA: TGTGCCAGCAGACGGACAGGGGACACTGAAGCTTTCTTT.

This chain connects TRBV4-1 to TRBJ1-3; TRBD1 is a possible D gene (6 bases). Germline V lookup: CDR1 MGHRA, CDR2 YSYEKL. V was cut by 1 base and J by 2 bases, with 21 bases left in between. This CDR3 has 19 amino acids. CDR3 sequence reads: CASSQGSRQDISTGNTIYF. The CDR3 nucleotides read TGCGCCAGCAGCCAAGGGTCCCGACAGGATATCTCTACTGGAAACACCATATATTTT.

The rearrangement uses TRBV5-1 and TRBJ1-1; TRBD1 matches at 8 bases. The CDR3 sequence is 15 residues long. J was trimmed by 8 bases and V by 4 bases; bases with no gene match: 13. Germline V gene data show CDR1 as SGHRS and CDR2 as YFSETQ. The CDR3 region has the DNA TGCGCCAGCAGCCATGATGCCGGGACAGGAAAAGAAGCTTTCTTT. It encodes CASSHDAGTGKEAFF.

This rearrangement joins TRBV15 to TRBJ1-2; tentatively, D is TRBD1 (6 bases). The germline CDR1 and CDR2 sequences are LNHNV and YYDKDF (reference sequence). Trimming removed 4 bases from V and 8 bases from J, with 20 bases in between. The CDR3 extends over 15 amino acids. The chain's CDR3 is CATSIHQDSSDGYTF. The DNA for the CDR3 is TGTGCCACCAGCATTCATCAGGACAGCTCCGACGGCTACACCTTC.

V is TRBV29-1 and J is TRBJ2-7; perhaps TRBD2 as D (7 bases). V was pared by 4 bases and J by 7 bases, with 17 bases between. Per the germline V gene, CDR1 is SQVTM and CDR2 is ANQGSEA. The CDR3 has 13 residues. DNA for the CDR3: TGCAGCGTTGCACAGGGAGGAGCGGGGGAGCAGTACTTC. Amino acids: CSVAQGGAGEQYF.